A selection of T cell receptor beta chains follows, all from one sample in a study of blood T cell repertoires in COVID-19. The data were produced by immunoSEQ multiplex PCR, yet TCRdb's version contains in-frame clones alone and is incomplete. The sample yields a few hundred thousand clones, around 83% seen once. The sequenced material came from peripheral blood. The receptors come from a human donor in a cohort sampled during active COVID-19. Each CDR3 is given with its conserved first and last residue. The D gene is left open where the match is weak. The listing skips clone size in some rows; elsewhere it reads once, few, many or a size class.

CDR3nt: TGTGCCAGCAGCTACGTTACAGGGGGCTTAAGGAATGAGCAGTTCTTC
CDR3aa: CASSYVTGGLRNEQFF
v_gene: TRBV7-2
abundance: -
d_gene: TRBD1
j_gene: TRBJ2-1

CDR3nt: TGTGCCAGCACCCCTAGGCCGCAAACTAGCTCTGGGGCCAACGTCCTGACTTTC
CDR3aa: CASTPRPQTSSGANVLTF
v_gene: TRBV28
abundance: -
d_gene: -
j_gene: TRBJ2-6

CDR3nt: TGTGCCAGCACCAAGCGGGAGAAATCAGATACGCAGTATTTT
CDR3aa: CASTKREKSDTQYF
v_gene: TRBV2
abundance: -
d_gene: TRBD2
j_gene: TRBJ2-3

CDR3nt: TGTGCCAGCAGCTACGACAGGGAGGCTGGCTACACCTTC
CDR3aa: CASSYDREAGYTF
v_gene: TRBV7-2
abundance: -
d_gene: TRBD1
j_gene: TRBJ1-2

CDR3nt: TGCGCCAGCAAAAACCGGGACTCTAACACAGATACGCAGTATTTT
CDR3aa: CASKNRDSNTDTQYF
v_gene: TRBV5-1
abundance: many
d_gene: -
j_gene: TRBJ2-3

CDR3nt: TGTGCCAGCAGCTTGGCCTACAATTTCCGGGGAGGCACTGAAGCTTTCTTT
CDR3aa: CASSLAYNFRGGTEAFF
v_gene: TRBV5-4
abundance: -
d_gene: -
j_gene: TRBJ1-1

CDR3nt: TGTGCCAGCAGCCGATACAGGGGGGTTTCAGATACGCAGTATTTT
CDR3aa: CASSRYRGVSDTQYF
v_gene: TRBV5-5
abundance: -
d_gene: TRBD1
j_gene: TRBJ2-3

CDR3nt: TGTGCCAGCAGCCCAGGGGGTGTCGACTATGGCTACACCTTC
CDR3aa: CASSPGGVDYGYTF
v_gene: TRBV27
abundance: -
d_gene: TRBD1
j_gene: TRBJ1-2

CDR3nt: TGCGCCAGCAGCTTGGGGACAGGGGTCGGGACCCAGTACTTC
CDR3aa: CASSLGTGVGTQYF
v_gene: TRBV5-1
abundance: -
d_gene: TRBD1
j_gene: TRBJ2-5

CDR3nt: TGTGCCATCAGTGAGTCGAAGGAGCCCTACGAGCAGTACTTC
CDR3aa: CAISESKEPYEQYF
v_gene: TRBV10-3
abundance: -
d_gene: -
j_gene: TRBJ2-7

CDR3nt: TGTGCCAGCATCCGTTATGGGGCGAACACTGAAGCTTTCTTT
CDR3aa: CASIRYGANTEAFF
v_gene: TRBV5-6
abundance: few
d_gene: -
j_gene: TRBJ1-1

CDR3nt: TGTGCCAGCAGACCTAGACAGGACGGAAAGGAGACCCAGTACTTC
CDR3aa: CASRPRQDGKETQYF
v_gene: TRBV7-9
abundance: -
d_gene: -
j_gene: TRBJ2-5

CDR3nt: TGTGCCAGCAGTAAGGACAGGGCCACCTATGGCTACACCTTC
CDR3aa: CASSKDRATYGYTF
v_gene: TRBV6-5
abundance: -
d_gene: TRBD1
j_gene: TRBJ1-2

CDR3nt: TGTGCCAGCAGTGGAGGGCCCAATGAGCAGTTCTTC
CDR3aa: CASSGGPNEQFF
v_gene: TRBV2
abundance: -
d_gene: -
j_gene: TRBJ2-1

CDR3nt: TGCGCCAGCAGCTCCGACAGGGGGCGCTCCCAAGAGACCCAGTACTTC
CDR3aa: CASSSDRGRSQETQYF
v_gene: TRBV5-1
abundance: once
d_gene: TRBD1
j_gene: TRBJ2-5

CDR3nt: TGCGCCAGCAGCCAACACCGGGGAGGGGCCTACGAGCAGTACTTC
CDR3aa: CASSQHRGGAYEQYF
v_gene: TRBV4-1
abundance: few
d_gene: TRBD2
j_gene: TRBJ2-7

CDR3nt: TGTGCCAGCAGCGTATCGGGAGGGTACAATGAGCAGTTCTTC
CDR3aa: CASSVSGGYNEQFF
v_gene: TRBV9
abundance: -
d_gene: TRBD2
j_gene: TRBJ2-1

CDR3nt: TGTGCCAGCTCACGGACAGCGAGCTCCTACAATGAGCAGTTCTTC
CDR3aa: CASSRTASSYNEQFF
v_gene: TRBV18
abundance: -
d_gene: -
j_gene: TRBJ2-1

CDR3nt: TGTGCCAGCAGCTTAAGACAGGGGGGTGAAAAACTGTTTTTT
CDR3aa: CASSLRQGGEKLFF
v_gene: TRBV7-9
abundance: -
d_gene: TRBD1
j_gene: TRBJ1-4

CDR3nt: TGTGCCAGCAGGCCGGGACAGGGGAGTTCAGATACGCAGTATTTT
CDR3aa: CASRPGQGSSDTQYF
v_gene: TRBV27
abundance: -
d_gene: TRBD1
j_gene: TRBJ2-3

CDR3nt: TGTGCCAGCAGCTTAGCCCGCCGGACTGGGAGTACAGATACGCAGTATTTT
CDR3aa: CASSLARRTGSTDTQYF
v_gene: TRBV11-2
abundance: -
d_gene: -
j_gene: TRBJ2-3

CDR3nt: TGCAGCGGTGGACAGGGGACAGATACGCAGTATTTT
CDR3aa: CSGGQGTDTQYF
v_gene: TRBV29-1
abundance: -
d_gene: TRBD1
j_gene: TRBJ2-3